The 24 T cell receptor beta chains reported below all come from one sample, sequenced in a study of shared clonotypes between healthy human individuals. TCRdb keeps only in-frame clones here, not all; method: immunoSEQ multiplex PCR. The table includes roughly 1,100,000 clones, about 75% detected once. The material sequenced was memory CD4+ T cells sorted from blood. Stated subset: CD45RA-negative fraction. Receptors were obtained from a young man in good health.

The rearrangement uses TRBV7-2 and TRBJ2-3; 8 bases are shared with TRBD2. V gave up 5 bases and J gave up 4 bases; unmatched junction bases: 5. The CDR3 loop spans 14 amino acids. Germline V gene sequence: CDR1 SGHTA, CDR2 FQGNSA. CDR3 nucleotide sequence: TGTGCCAGCAGCCGTAGCGGGAAAGCAGATACGCAGTATTTT. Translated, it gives CASSRSGKADTQYF.

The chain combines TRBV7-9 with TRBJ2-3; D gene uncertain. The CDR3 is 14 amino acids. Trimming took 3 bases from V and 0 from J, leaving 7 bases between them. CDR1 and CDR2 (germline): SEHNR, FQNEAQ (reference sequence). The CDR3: CASSFGLSTDTQYF. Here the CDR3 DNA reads TGTGCCAGCAGCTTCGGCCTTAGCACAGATACGCAGTATTTT.

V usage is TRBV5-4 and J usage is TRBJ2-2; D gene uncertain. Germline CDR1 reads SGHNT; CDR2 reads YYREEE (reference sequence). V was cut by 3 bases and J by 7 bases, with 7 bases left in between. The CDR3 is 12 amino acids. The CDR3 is CASSWENGELFF. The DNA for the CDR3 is TGTGCCAGCAGCTGGGAAAACGGGGAGCTGTTTTTT.

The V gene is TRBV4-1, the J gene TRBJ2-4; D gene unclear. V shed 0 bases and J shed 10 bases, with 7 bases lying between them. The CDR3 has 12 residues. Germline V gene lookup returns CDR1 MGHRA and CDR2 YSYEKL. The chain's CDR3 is CASSQEGIIQYF. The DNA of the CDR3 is TGCGCCAGCAGCCAAGAAGGGATTATTCAGTACTTC.

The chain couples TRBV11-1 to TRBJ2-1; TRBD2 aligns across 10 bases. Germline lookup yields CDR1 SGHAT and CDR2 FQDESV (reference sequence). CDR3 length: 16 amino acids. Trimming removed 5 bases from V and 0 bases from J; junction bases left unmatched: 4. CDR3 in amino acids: CASSKGLASSYNEQFF. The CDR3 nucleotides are TGTGCCAGCAGCAAGGGACTAGCGAGCTCCTACAATGAGCAGTTCTTC.

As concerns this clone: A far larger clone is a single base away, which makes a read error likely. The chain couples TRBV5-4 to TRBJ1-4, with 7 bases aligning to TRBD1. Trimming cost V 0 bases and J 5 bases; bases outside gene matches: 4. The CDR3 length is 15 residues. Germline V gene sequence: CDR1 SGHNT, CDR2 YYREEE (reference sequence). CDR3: CASSLEGAGNEKLFF. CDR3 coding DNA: TGTGCCAGCAGCTTGGAGGGGGCAGGGAATGAAAAACTGTTTTTT. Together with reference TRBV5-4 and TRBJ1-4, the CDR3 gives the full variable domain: ETGVTQSPTHLIKTRGQQVTLRCSSQSGHNTVSWYQQALGQGPQFIFQYYREEENGRGNFPPRFSGLQFPNYSSELNVNALELDDSALYLCASSLEGAGNEKLFFGSGTQLSVL.

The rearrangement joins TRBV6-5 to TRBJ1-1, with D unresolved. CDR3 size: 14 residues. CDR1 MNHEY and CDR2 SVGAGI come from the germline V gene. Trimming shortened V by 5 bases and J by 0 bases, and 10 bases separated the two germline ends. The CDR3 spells CASSPNLLNTEAFF. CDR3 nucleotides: TGTGCCAGCAGTCCAAACCTCCTGAACACTGAAGCTTTCTTT.

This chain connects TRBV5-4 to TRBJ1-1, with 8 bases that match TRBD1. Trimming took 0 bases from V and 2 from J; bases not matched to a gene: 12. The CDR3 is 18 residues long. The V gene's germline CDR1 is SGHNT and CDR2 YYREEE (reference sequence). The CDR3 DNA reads TGTGCCAGCAGCTTGGCCGGGGTAGTGGACAGGGCAAACACTGAAGCTTTCTTT. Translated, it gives CASSLAGVVDRANTEAFF.

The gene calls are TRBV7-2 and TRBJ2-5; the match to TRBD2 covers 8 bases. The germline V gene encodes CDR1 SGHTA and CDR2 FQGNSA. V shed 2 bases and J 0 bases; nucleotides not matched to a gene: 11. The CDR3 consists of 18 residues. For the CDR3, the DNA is TGTGCCAGCAGCTTATTTGGCTCGGCTAGCGGGTACCAAGAGACCCAGTACTTC. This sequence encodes CASSLFGSASGYQETQYF.

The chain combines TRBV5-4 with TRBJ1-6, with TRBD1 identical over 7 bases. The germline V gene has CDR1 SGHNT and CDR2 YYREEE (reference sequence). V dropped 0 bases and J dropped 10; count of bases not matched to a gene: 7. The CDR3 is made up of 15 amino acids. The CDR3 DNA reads TGTGCCAGCAGCTTGGGTGACAGGGCTGGGTCACCCCTCCACTTT. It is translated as CASSLGDRAGSPLHF.

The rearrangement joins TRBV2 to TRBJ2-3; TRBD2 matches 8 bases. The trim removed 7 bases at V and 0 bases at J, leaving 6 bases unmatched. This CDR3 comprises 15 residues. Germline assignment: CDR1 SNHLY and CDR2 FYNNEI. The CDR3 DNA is TGTGCCAGCATCAGAGCTAGCGGGAGCACAGATACGCAGTATTTT. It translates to CASIRASGSTDTQYF.

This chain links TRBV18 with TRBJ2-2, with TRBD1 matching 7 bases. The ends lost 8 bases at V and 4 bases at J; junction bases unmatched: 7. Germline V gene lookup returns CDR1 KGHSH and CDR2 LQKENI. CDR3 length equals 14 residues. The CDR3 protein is CASSRDRITGELFF. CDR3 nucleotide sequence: TGTGCCAGCAGCCGGGACAGAATCACCGGGGAGCTGTTTTTT.

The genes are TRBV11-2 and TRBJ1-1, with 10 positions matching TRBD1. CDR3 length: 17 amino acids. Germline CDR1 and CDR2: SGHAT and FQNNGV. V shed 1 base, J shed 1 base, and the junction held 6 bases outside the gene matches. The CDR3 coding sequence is TGTGCCAGCAGCTTAGCGGGCCGACAGGGGGCGAACACTGAAGCTTTCTTT. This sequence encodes CASSLAGRQGANTEAFF. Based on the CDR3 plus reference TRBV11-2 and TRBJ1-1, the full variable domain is EAGVAQSPRYKIIEKRQSVAFWCNPISGHATLYWYQQILGQGPKLLIQFQNNGVVDDSQLPKDRFSAERLKGVDSTLKIQPAKLEDSAVYLCASSLAGRQGANTEAFFGQGTRLTVV.

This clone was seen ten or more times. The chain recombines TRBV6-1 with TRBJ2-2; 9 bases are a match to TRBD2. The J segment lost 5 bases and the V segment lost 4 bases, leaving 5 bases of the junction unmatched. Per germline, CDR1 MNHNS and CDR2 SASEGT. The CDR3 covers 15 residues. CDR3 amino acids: CASSVSGSGTGELFF. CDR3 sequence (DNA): TGTGCCAGCAGTGTTAGCGGGAGTGGGACCGGGGAGCTGTTTTTT.

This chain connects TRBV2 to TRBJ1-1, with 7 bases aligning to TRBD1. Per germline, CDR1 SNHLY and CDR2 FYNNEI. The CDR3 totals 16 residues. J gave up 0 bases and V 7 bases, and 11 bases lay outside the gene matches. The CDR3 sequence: CASTLRDRIMNTEAFF. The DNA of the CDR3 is TGTGCCAGCACCCTACGGGACAGAATAATGAACACTGAAGCTTTCTTT.

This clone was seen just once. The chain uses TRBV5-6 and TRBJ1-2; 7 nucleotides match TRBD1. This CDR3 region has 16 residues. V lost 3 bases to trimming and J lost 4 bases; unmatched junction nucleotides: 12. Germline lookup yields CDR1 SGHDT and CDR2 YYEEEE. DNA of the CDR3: TGTGCCAGCAGCTACCCTACAGGGGATGGGTTCTATGGCTACACCTTC. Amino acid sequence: CASSYPTGDGFYGYTF.

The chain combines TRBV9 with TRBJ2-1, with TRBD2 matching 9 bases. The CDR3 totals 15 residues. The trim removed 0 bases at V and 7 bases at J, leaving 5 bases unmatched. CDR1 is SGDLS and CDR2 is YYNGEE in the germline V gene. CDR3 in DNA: TGTGCCAGCAGCGTAGTAAGCGGGGGGCATAATGAGCAGTTCTTC. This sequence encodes CASSVVSGGHNEQFF.

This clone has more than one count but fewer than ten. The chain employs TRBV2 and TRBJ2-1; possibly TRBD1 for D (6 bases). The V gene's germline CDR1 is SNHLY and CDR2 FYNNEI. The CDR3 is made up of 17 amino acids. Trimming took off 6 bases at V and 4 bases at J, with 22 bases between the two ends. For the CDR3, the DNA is TGTGCCAGCAGGGGGACCGACAGGTCCACCTTGTACAATGAGCAGTTCTTC. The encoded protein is CASRGTDRSTLYNEQFF.

CDR3 in amino acids: CAISRAGGARTDTQYF. CDR3 coding DNA: TGTGCCATCAGCCGAGCCGGGGGGGCCCGGACAGATACGCAGTATTTT. The rearrangement uses TRBV10-3 and TRBJ2-3, with 8 bases that match TRBD2. Germline V CDR1 and CDR2: ENHRY, SYGVKD. The CDR3 runs 16 residues. Trimming took 6 bases from V and 3 from J; bases not matched to a gene: 11.

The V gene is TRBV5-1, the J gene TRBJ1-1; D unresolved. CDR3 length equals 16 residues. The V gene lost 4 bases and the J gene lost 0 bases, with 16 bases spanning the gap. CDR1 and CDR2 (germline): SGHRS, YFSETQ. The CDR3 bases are TGCGCCAGCAGCCTGCTGACGGACGGAATGAACACTGAAGCTTTCTTT. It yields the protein CASSLLTDGMNTEAFF.

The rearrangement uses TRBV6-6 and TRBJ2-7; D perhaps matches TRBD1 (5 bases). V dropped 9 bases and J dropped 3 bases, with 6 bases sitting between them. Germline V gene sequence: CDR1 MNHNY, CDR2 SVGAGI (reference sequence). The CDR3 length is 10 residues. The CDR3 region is CARQGYEQYF. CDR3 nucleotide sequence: TGTGCCAGGCAGGGCTACGAGCAGTACTTC.

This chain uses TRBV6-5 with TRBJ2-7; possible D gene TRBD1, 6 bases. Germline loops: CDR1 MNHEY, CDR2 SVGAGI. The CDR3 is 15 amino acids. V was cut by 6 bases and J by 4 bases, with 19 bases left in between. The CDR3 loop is CASRSDPGQLYEQYF. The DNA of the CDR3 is TGTGCCAGCAGGAGCGATCCGGGACAACTTTACGAGCAGTACTTC.

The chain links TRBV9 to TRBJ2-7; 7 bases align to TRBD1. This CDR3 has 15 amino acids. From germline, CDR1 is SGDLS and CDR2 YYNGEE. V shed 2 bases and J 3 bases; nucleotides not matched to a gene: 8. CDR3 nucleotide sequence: TGTGCCAGCAGCGTGGACAACCGGGACAGCTACGAGCAGTACTTC. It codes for CASSVDNRDSYEQYF.

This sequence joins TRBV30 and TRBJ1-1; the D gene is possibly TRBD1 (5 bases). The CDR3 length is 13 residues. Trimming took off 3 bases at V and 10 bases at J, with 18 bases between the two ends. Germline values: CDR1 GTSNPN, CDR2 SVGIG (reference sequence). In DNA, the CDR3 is TGTGCCTGGAGGATTTGGGGGTCGGTTGGAGCTTTCTTT. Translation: CAWRIWGSVGAFF. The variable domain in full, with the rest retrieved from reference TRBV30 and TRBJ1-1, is SQTIHQWPATLVQPVGSPLSLECTVEGTSNPNLYWYRQAAGRGLQLLFYSVGIGQISSEVPQNLSASRPQDRQFILSSKKLLLSDSGFYLCAWRIWGSVGAFFGQGTRLTVV.